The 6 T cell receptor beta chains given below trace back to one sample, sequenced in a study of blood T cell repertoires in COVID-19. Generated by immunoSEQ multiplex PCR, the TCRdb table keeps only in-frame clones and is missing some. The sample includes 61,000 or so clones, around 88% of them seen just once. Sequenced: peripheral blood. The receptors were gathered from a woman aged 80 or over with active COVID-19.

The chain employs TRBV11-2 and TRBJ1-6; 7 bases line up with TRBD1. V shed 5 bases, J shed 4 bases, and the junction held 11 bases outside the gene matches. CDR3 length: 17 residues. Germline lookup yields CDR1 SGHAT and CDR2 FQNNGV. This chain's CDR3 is CASSLGSSGQYNSPLHF. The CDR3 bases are TGTGCCAGCAGCCTAGGGTCGTCGGGACAGTATAATTCACCCCTCCACTTT.

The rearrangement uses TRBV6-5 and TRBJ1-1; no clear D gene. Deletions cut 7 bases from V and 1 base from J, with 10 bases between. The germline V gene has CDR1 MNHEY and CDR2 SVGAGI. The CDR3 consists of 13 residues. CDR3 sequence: CASTRLGNTEAFF. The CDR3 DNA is TGTGCCAGCACTAGGTTGGGGAACACTGAAGCTTTCTTT.

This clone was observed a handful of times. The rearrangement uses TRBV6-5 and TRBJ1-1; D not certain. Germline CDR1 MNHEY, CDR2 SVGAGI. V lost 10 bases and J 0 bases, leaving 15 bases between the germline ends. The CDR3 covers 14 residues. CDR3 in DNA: TGTGCCATCTCGTCAATGAGGGTGAACACTGAAGCTTTCTTT. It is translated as CAISSMRVNTEAFF.

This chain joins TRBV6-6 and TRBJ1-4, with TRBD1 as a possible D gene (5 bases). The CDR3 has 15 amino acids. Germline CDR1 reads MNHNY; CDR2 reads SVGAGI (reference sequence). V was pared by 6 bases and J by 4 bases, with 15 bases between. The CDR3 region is CASRPRDSYNEKLFF. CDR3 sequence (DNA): TGTGCCAGCAGGCCCCGGGACTCCTATAATGAAAAACTGTTTTTT.

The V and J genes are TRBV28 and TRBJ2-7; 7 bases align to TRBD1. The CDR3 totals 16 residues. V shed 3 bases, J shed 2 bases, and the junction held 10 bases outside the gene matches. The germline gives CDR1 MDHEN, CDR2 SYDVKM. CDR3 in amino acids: CASSFRSRDRTYEQYF. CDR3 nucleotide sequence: TGTGCCAGCAGTTTCCGATCTCGGGACAGAACCTACGAGCAGTACTTC.

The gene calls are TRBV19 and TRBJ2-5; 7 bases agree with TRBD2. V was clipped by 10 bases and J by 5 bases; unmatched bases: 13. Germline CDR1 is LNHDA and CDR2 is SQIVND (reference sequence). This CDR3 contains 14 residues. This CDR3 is CATRPPGGSETQYF. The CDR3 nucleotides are TGTGCCACTAGACCCCCCGGGGGGAGCGAGACCCAGTACTTC. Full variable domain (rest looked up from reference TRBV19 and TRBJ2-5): DGGITQSPKYLFRKEGQNVTLSCEQNLNHDAMYWYRQDPGQGLRLIYYSQIVNDFQKGDIAEGYSVSREKKESFPLTVTSAQKNPTAFYLCATRPPGGSETQYFGPGTRLLVL.